This T cell receptor (beta chain) was identified during a study of T cell repertoires in cytomegalovirus infection. The wider study: Public signatures in TCR beta pointed to CMV infection and matching HLA type.

Broader study findings: The response measured ex vivo was dominated by TCR beta clonotypes (HLA-C-restricted and CMV-specific). The study identified carriers of CMV plus the relevant HLA from cumulative public TCR beta family frequency.

TCRdb analysed the reads with MiXCR anew, one entry per CDR3 protein. The sample has around 58,000 distinct CDR3 sequences, about 19% seen once. A note on this clonotype: Its antigen is not known.

The origin of this receptor is a human donor in good health (CMV status not recorded). Some clones in this sample may be carry-over from other donors' samples. Material: CD8+ T cells from cultured PBMCs, obtained from culture after CMV antigen stimulation.

The CDR3 reads CASSGDGSRRDEQFF. CDR3 in DNA: TGTGCCAGCAGTGGGGACGGGAGTCGTCGTGATGAGCAGTTCTTC. J is TRBJ2-1 and V is TRBV2, with a tentative D call TRBD2 (6 bases). The CDR3 spans 15 residues. V gave up 4 bases and J gave up 8 bases, with 18 bases separating them. CDR1 and CDR2 from the germline V gene are SNHLY and FYNNEI.